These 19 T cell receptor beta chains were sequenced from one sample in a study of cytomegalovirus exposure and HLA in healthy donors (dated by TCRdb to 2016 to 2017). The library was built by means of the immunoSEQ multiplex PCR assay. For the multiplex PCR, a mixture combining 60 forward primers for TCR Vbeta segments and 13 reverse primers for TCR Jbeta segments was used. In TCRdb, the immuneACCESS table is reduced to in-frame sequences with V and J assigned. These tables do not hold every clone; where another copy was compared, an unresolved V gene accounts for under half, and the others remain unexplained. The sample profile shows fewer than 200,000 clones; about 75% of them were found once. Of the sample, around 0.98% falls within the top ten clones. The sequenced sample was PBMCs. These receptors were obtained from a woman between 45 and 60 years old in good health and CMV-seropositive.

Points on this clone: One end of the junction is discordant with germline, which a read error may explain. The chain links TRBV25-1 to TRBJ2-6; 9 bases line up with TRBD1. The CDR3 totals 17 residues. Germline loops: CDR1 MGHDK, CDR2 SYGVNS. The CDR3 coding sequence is TGTGCCAGCGGTGCCGGGACAGGGCTCTCTGGGGCCAACGCCCTGACTTTC. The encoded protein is CASGAGTGLSGANALTF.

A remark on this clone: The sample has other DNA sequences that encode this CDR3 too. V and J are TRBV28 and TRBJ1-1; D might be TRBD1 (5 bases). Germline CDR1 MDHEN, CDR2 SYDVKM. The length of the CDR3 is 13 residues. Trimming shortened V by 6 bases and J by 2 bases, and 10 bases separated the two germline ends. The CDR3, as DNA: TGTGCCAGCAGCTGGACACCTAACACTGAAGCTTTCTTT. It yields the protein CASSWTPNTEAFF.

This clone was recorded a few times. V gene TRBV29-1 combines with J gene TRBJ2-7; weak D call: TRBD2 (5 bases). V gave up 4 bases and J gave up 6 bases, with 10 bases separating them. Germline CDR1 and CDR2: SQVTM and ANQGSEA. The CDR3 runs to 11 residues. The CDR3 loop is CSVGFGVEQYF. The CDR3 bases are TGCAGCGTTGGCTTCGGGGTCGAGCAGTACTTC.

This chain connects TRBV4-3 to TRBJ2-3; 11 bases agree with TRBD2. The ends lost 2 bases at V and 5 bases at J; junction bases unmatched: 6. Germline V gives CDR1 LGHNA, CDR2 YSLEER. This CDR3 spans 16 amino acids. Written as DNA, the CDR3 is TGCGCCAGCAGCCAATTAGCGGGGGGGCCGGGAGATACGCAGTATTTT. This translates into CASSQLAGGPGDTQYF.

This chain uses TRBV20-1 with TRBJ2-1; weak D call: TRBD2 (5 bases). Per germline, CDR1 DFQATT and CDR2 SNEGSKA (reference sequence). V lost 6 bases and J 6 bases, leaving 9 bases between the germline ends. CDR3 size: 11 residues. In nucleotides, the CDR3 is TGCAGTGCCATCAGCGGCAATGAGCAGTTCTTC. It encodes CSAISGNEQFF.

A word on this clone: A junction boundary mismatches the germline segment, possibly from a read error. As DNA, the CDR3 is TGTGCTAGCAGCTCGATGGACTCGAACACCGGGGAGCTGTTTTTT. Protein sequence: CASSSMDSNTGELFF. The V and J genes are TRBV7-7 and TRBJ2-2, with D possibly matching TRBD2 (5 bases). Germline loops: CDR1 SSHAT, CDR2 FNYEAQ (reference sequence). The CDR3 consists of 15 residues. Together with reference TRBV7-7 and TRBJ2-2, the CDR3 gives the full variable domain: GAGVSQSPRYKVTKRGQDVTLRCDPISSHATLYWYQQALGQGPEFLTYFNYEAQPDKSGLPSDRFSAERPEGSISTLTIQRTEQRDSAMYRCASSSMDSNTGELFFGEGSRLTVL.

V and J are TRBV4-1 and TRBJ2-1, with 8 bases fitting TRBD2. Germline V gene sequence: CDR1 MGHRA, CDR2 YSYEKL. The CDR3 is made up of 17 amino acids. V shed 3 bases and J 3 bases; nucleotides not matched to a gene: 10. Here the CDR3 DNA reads TGCGCCAGCAGCCATATTAGCGGGGTCGGAAACTACAATGAGCAGTTCTTC. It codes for CASSHISGVGNYNEQFF.

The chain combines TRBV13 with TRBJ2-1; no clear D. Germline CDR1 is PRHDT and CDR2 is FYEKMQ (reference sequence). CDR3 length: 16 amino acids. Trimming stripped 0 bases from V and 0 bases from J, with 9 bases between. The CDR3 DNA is TGTGCCAGCAGCTTAGGCATTTACGGCTCCTACAATGAGCAGTTCTTC. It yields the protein CASSLGIYGSYNEQFF.

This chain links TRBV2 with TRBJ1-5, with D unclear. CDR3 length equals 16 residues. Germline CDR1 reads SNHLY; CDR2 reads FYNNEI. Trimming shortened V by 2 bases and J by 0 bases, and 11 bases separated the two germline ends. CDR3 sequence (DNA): TGTGCCAGCAGTGAACTAGCGGATTATAGCAATCAGCCCCAGCATTTT. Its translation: CASSELADYSNQPQHF.

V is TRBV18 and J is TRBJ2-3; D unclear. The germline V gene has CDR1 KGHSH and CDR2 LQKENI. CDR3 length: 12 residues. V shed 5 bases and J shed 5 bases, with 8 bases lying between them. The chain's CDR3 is CASSSSGDTQYF. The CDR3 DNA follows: TGTGCCAGCTCATCCTCGGGAGATACGCAGTATTTT. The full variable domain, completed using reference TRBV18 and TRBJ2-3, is NAGVMQNPRHLVRRRGQEARLRCSPMKGHSHVYWYRQLPEEGLKFMVYLQKENIIDESGMPKERFSAEFPKEGPSILRIQQVVRGDSAAYFCASSSSGDTQYFGPGTRLTVL.

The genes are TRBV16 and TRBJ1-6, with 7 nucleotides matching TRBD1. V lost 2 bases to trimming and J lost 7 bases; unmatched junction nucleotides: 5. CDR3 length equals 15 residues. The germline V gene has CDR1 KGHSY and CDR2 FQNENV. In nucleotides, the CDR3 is TGTGCCAGCAGCCAAGAGGGACAGTCGAATTCACCCCTCCACTTT. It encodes CASSQEGQSNSPLHF.

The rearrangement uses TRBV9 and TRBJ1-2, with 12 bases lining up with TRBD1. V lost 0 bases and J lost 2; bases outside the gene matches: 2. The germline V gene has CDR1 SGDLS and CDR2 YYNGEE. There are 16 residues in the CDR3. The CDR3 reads CASSVGGTGGNYGYTF. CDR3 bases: TGTGCCAGCAGCGTAGGGGGGACAGGGGGCAACTATGGCTACACCTTC.

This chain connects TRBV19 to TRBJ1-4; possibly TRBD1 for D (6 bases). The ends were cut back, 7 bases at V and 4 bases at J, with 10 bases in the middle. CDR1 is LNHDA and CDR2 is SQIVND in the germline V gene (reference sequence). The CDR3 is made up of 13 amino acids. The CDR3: CASNGRGNEKLFF. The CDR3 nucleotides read TGTGCCAGTAATGGCAGGGGTAATGAAAAACTGTTTTTT. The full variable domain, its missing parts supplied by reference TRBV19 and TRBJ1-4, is DGGITQSPKYLFRKEGQNVTLSCEQNLNHDAMYWYRQDPGQGLRLIYYSQIVNDFQKGDIAEGYSVSREKKESFPLTVTSAQKNPTAFYLCASNGRGNEKLFFGSGTQLSVL.

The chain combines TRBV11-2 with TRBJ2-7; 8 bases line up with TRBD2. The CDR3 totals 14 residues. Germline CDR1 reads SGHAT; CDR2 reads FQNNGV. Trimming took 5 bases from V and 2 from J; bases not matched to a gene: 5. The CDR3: CASSVRLAPYEQYF. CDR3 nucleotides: TGTGCCAGCAGCGTCCGACTAGCGCCCTACGAGCAGTACTTC.

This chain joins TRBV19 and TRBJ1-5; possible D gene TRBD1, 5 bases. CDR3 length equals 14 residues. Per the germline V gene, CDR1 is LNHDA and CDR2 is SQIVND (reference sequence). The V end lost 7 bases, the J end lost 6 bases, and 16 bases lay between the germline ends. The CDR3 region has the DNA TGTGCCAGTACCGACCAGGGTGTTCGTCAGCCCCAGCATTTT. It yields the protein CASTDQGVRQPQHF.

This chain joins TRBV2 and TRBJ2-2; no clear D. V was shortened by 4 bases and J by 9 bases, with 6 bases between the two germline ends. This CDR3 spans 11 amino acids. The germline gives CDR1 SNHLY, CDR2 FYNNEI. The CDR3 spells CASSGARELFF. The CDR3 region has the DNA TGTGCCAGCAGTGGGGCTAGGGAGCTGTTTTTT. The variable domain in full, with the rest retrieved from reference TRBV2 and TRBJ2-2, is EPEVTQTPSHQVTQMGQEVILRCVPISNHLYFYWYRQILGQKVEFLVSFYNNEISEKSEIFDDQFSVERPDGSNFTLKIRSTKLEDSAMYFCASSGARELFFGEGSRLTVL.

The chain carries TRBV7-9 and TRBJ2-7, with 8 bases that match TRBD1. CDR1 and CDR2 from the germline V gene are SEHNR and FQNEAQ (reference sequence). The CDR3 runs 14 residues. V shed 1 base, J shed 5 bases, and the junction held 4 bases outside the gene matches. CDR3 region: CASSLGQGANEQYF. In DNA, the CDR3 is TGTGCCAGCAGCTTAGGTCAGGGGGCAAACGAGCAGTACTTC.

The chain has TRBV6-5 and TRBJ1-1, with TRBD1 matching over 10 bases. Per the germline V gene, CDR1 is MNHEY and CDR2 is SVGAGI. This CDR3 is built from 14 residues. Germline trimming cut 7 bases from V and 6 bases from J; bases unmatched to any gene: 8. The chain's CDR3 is CASTLRQGASEAFF. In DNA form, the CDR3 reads TGTGCCAGCACCCTCCGACAGGGGGCGTCTGAAGCTTTCTTT.

The CDR3 bases are TGTGCCAGCAGTAGCGCCGGGACAGGTGAATGGCCGCCCCAGCATTTT. Amino acid sequence: CASSSAGTGEWPPQHF. V is TRBV6-6 and J is TRBJ1-5; 8 nucleotides align to TRBD1. With 5 bases clipped from V and 9 bases from J, the junction kept 15 bases outside the gene matches. Per germline, CDR1 MNHNY and CDR2 SVGAGI (reference sequence). CDR3 length: 16 residues.